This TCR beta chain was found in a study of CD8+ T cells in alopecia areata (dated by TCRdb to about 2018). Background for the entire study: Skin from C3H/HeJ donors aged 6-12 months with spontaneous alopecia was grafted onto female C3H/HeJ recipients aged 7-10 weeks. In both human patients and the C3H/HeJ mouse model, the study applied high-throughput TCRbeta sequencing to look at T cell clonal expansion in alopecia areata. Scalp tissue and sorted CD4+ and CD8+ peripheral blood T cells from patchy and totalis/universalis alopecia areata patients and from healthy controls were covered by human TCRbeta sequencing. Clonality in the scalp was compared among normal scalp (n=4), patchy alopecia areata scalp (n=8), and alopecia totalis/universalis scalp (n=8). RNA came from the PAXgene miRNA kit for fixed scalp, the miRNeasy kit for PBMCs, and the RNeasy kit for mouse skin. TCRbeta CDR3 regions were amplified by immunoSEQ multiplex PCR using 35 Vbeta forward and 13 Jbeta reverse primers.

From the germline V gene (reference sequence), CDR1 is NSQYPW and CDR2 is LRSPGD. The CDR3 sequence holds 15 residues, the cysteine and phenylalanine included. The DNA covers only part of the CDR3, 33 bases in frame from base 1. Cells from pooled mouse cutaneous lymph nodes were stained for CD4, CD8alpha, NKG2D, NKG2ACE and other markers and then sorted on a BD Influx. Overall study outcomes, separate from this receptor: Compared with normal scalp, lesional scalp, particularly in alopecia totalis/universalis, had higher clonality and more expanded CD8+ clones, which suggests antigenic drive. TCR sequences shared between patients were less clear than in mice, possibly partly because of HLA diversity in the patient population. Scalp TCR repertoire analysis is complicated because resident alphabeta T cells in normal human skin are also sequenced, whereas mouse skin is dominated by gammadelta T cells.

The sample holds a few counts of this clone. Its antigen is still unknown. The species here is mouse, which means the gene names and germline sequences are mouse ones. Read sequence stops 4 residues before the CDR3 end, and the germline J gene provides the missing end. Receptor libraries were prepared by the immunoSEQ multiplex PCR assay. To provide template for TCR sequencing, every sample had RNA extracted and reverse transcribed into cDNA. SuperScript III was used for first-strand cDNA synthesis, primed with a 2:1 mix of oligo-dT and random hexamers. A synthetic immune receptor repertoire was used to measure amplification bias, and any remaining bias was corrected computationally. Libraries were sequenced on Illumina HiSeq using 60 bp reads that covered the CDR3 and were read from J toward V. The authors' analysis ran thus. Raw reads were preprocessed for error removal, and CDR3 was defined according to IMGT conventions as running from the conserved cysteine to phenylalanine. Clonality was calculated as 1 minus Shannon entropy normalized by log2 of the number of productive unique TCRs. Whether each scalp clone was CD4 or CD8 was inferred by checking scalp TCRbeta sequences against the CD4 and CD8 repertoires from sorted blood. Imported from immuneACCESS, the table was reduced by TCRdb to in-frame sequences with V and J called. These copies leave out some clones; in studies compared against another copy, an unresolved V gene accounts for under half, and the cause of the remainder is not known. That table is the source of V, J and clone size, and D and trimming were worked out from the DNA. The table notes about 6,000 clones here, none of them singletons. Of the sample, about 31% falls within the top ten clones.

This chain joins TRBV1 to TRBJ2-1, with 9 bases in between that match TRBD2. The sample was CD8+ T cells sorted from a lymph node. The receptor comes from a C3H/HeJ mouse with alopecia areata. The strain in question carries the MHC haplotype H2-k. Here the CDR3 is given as CTCSAALGGLAEQFF. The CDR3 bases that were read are TGCACCTGCAGTGCCGCACTGGGGGGATTAGCT.